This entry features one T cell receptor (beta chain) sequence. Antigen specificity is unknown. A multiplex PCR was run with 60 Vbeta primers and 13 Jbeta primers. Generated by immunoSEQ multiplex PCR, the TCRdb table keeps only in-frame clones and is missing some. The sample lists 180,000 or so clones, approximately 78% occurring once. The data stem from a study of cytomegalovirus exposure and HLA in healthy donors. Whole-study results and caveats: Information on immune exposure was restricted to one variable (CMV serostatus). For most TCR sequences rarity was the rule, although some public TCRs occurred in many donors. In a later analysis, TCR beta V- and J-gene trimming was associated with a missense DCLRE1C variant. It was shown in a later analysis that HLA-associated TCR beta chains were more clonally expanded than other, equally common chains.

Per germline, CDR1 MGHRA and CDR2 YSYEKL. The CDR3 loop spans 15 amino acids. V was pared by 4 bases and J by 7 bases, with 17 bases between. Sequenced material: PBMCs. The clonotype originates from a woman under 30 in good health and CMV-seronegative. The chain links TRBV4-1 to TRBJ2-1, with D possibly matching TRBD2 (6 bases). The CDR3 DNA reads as TGCGCCAGCAGCCTTAGCCAAGGGACTGAAAATGAGCAGTTCTTC. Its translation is CASSLSQGTENEQFF.